These 9 T cell receptor beta chains originate from one sample sequenced in a study of shared clonotypes between healthy human individuals (dated by TCRdb to about 2020). The method behind the library was the immunoSEQ multiplex PCR assay. TCRdb stores this immuneACCESS table with in-frame sequences only. Part of the clones is absent; in the studies checked, under half of the shortfall reflects unresolved V genes, and no reason is known for the rest. This sample comprises about 1,800,000 clones, about 95% of them detected only once. The ten biggest clones cover 1.2% of the sample. CD8 naive samples were CD45RO-negative cells positively selected for CCR7, giving a CD45RA+CCR7+ population that excluded TemRA cells. The sample was naive CD8+ T cells sorted from blood. The cell subset or site label here, explained by the study, means: CD45RA+CCR7+. The receptors originated from a man between 18 and 29 years old in good health.

DNA for the CDR3: TGCGCCAGCAGCCAAGTTTACGGGTCAGGGGGTAGGAGTGTTAATCAGCCCCAGCATTTT. Translated: CASSQVYGSGGRSVNQPQHF. The chain employs TRBV4-3 and TRBJ1-5; the match to TRBD1 covers 7 bases. This CDR3 has 20 residues. Trimming at V came to 1 base and at J to 4 bases, leaving 19 bases not matched to a gene. The V gene's germline CDR1 is LGHNA and CDR2 YSLEER.

The V call is TRBV4-1, the J call TRBJ2-7; the D gene is possibly TRBD2 (5 bases). Trimming took 0 bases from V and 4 from J, leaving 16 bases between them. This CDR3 is 16 amino acids long. The germline gives CDR1 MGHRA, CDR2 YSYEKL. The CDR3 DNA follows: TGCGCCAGCAGCCAAGATTCATCTTCGGGGATTTACGAGCAGTACTTC. Translated: CASSQDSSSGIYEQYF.

A note on this clone: At one boundary the junction diverges from the germline segment, which might be a read error. The V call is TRBV7-7, the J call TRBJ2-1; D not certain. This CDR3 comprises 12 residues. The germline V gene has CDR1 SSHAT and CDR2 FNYEAQ (reference sequence). The CDR3 DNA reads TGTGCTAGCAGCCTACCGCACAATGAGCAGTTCTTC. Translation gives CASSLPHNEQFF.

The chain is built from TRBV15 and TRBJ1-6; D not certain. Looked up from germline, CDR1 is LNHNV and CDR2 is YYDKDF (reference sequence). V lost 1 base, J lost 3 bases, and 10 bases lay in between. CDR3 length equals 16 residues. This chain's CDR3 is CATSRGRERYNSPLHF. The CDR3 coding sequence is TGTGCCACCAGCAGAGGGCGGGAGCGCTATAATTCACCCCTCCACTTT.

The sample holds one count of this clone. The chain carries TRBV28 and TRBJ2-7; 10 nucleotides agree with TRBD2. CDR3 size: 14 residues. The V gene end was trimmed by 5 bases and the J gene end by 7 bases; junction bases not matched to a gene: 8. Germline V gene lookup returns CDR1 MDHEN and CDR2 SYDVKM. In DNA, the CDR3 is TGTGCCAGCAGTCCCCCGATTAGCGGGGGGGAGCAGTACTTC. Its protein product is CASSPPISGGEQYF.

The rearrangement uses TRBV15 and TRBJ2-5, with D tentatively TRBD2 (7 bases). Germline CDR1 LNHNV, CDR2 YYDKDF (reference sequence). The V end was cut by 0 bases, the J end by 2 bases, with 13 bases between. The CDR3 consists of 16 residues. The CDR3 DNA follows: TGTGCCACCAGCAGAGATGGGGAGGGGGAGCAAGAGACCCAGTACTTC. Translating gives CATSRDGEGEQETQYF.

V gene TRBV27 combines with J gene TRBJ2-7, with D unclear. The V gene's germline CDR1 is MNHEY and CDR2 SMNVEV (reference sequence). Trimming stripped 2 bases from V and 4 bases from J, with 12 bases between. This CDR3 comprises 14 residues. CDR3 sequence (DNA): TGTGCCAGCAGTTTAAAGGGATGGGGTTACGAGCAGTACTTC. Translating gives CASSLKGWGYEQYF.

This chain uses TRBV28 with TRBJ2-2, with 11 nucleotides matching TRBD2. Looked up from germline, CDR1 is MDHEN and CDR2 is SYDVKM. The CDR3 loop spans 15 amino acids. J was trimmed by 8 bases and V by 5 bases; bases with no gene match: 7. CDR3 sequence reads: CASSLAGGPPGELFF. CDR3 DNA sequence: TGTGCCAGCAGTCTAGCGGGGGGTCCCCCGGGGGAGCTGTTTTTT.

The rearrangement joins TRBV6-5 to TRBJ1-5; 11 bases fit TRBD1. This CDR3 spans 14 amino acids. The V segment lost 4 bases and the J segment 7 bases; nucleotides outside the gene matches: 3. The germline gives CDR1 MNHEY, CDR2 SVGAGI. The chain's CDR3 is CASSLGQGAQPQHF. The CDR3 DNA is TGTGCCAGCAGTTTAGGACAGGGGGCCCAGCCCCAGCATTTT.